One T cell receptor (beta chain) is described in this entry. Its antigen is still unknown. Germline V gene sequence: CDR1 SEHNR, CDR2 FQNEAQ (reference sequence). V lost 11 bases and J 9 bases, leaving 7 bases between the germline ends. The length of the CDR3 is 8 residues. Autoimmune disease history or systemic immunosuppression disqualified patients. Sequencing used immunoSEQ multiplex PCR; TCRdb keeps in-frame clones, though not all of them. Here the sample spans approximately 60,000 clones, around 85% being singletons. The data stem from a study of OX40 agonist ivuxolimab in advanced cancers. The wider study: Allowance was made for prior anti-PD-1, anti-PD-L1 or anti-CTLA-4 therapy, and about 40% had some. Three patients responded partially, comprising one with hepatocellular carcinoma and two with cutaneous melanoma. Study-level points and caveats: Clones of CD4+ and CD8+ blood T cells grew by week 6 at doses of 0.1 to 3.0 mg/kg.

This clonotype was obtained from an adult with an advanced solid tumor such as melanoma, head and neck, liver or kidney cancer. V gene TRBV7-9 combines with J gene TRBJ1-2; no reliable D call. Sequenced material: CD4+ or CD8+ T cells sorted from blood, taken in a trial of the OX40 agonist ivuxolimab. The CDR3 protein is CAGSSYTF. The CDR3 DNA reads as TGTGCCGGGTCTAGCTACACCTTC.